This entry lists 17 T cell receptor beta chains sequenced from one sample in a study of blood T cells in healthy people across ages. The second PCR ran roughly 6 to 11 cycles with a sample-barcoded 5' primer and J-beta primers. TCRdb analysed the 5' RACE reads with MiXCR anew, one entry per CDR3 protein. The sample yields hundreds of thousands of distinct CDR3 sequences, about 29% seen once. These data were also reused for a study on T cells of mothers and their children.

The sequenced sample consisted of blood. These receptors were collected from a boy aged 2 to 10 in good health.

This clonotype was observed at least ten times. The rearrangement links TRBV7-9 to TRBJ1-2; D is perhaps TRBD1 (5 bases). Germline CDR1 SEHNR, CDR2 FQNEAQ (reference sequence). The CDR3 runs to 13 residues. The V gene lost 1 base and the J gene lost 4 bases, with 7 bases spanning the gap. CDR3 coding DNA: TGTGCCAGCAGCTTAGACGGGGGCTATGGCTACACCTTC. Translation gives CASSLDGGYGYTF.

The table lists this clonotype with a few counts. The chain employs TRBV11-2 and TRBJ1-6; 8 nucleotides line up with TRBD1. V lost 0 bases, J lost 7 bases, and 2 bases stayed unmatched. The CDR3 length is 15 residues. Per the germline V gene, CDR1 is SGHAT and CDR2 is FQNNGV. The CDR3 loop reads CASSLETGANSPLHF. The CDR3 region has the DNA TGTGCCAGCAGCTTAGAGACAGGGGCCAATTCACCCCTCCACTTT. Full variable domain (outside the CDR3, taken from reference TRBV11-2 and TRBJ1-6): EAGVAQSPRYKIIEKRQSVAFWCNPISGHATLYWYQQILGQGPKLLIQFQNNGVVDDSQLPKDRFSAERLKGVDSTLKIQPAKLEDSAVYLCASSLETGANSPLHFGNGTRLTVT.

In this sample, this clonotype turned up many times. The chain couples TRBV29-1 to TRBJ2-5, with 7 bases identical to TRBD1. The germline CDR1 and CDR2 sequences are SQVTM and ANQGSEA. V was clipped by 4 bases and J by 4 bases; unmatched bases: 3. The CDR3 has 12 amino acids. The CDR3 region is CSVGHRGETQYF. In DNA, the CDR3 is TGCAGCGTTGGCCACAGGGGAGAGACCCAGTACTTC.

This clonotype has more than one count but fewer than ten. The chain's CDR3 is CSVRRDYGYTF. Written as DNA, the CDR3 is TGCAGCGTCCGACGGGACTATGGCTACACCTTC. The chain links TRBV29-1 to TRBJ1-2; no firm D call. From germline, CDR1 is SQVTM and CDR2 ANQGSEA. This CDR3 is 11 amino acids long. The V and J ends lost 6 bases and 3 bases respectively, with 8 bases between them.

The sample holds a few counts of this clonotype. The chain uses TRBV20-1 and TRBJ2-7; possible D gene TRBD1, 5 bases. This CDR3 has 13 residues. Germline V CDR1 and CDR2: DFQATT, SNEGSKA (reference sequence). V was shortened by 2 bases and J by 2 bases, with 10 bases between the two germline ends. The CDR3 loop reads CSARKAGPYEQYF. CDR3 nucleotides: TGCAGTGCTAGAAAGGCAGGGCCCTACGAGCAGTACTTC.

This clonotype was seen a handful of times. This chain links TRBV3-1 with TRBJ2-5; D not certain. The CDR3 is 15 residues long. Germline V lookup: CDR1 LGHDT, CDR2 YNNKEL (reference sequence). V lost 4 bases to trimming and J lost 1 base, with 13 bases between them. CDR3: CASSLGRILQETQYF. The CDR3 DNA follows: TGTGCCAGCAGCCTCGGAAGGATACTCCAAGAGACCCAGTACTTC.

This clonotype has more than one count but fewer than ten. The V call is TRBV6-5, the J call TRBJ1-2, with TRBD1 as a possible D gene (6 bases). Per germline, CDR1 MNHEY and CDR2 SVGAGI. V gave up 8 bases and J gave up 4 bases, with 14 bases separating them. This CDR3 comprises 13 residues. In nucleotides, the CDR3 is TGTGCCAGCGTTGCGGGGGGCAGCTATGGCTACACCTTC. As protein: CASVAGGSYGYTF.

This clonotype was recorded a few times. The V gene is TRBV18, the J gene TRBJ2-7, with 11 bases fitting TRBD1. V was pared by 6 bases and J by 5 bases, with 6 bases of the junction left unmatched. The CDR3 length is 14 residues. Germline V lookup: CDR1 KGHSH, CDR2 LQKENI. Here the CDR3 reads CASSAGTGGNEQYF. The CDR3 DNA follows: TGTGCCAGCTCGGCCGGGACAGGGGGAAACGAGCAGTACTTC.

For this clonotype: At one end, the junction sequence differs from germline, possibly due to a read error. V gene TRBV20-1 combines with J gene TRBJ1-2, with 7 bases matching TRBD1. The CDR3 is 13 amino acids. Germline assignment: CDR1 DFQATT and CDR2 SNEGSKA (reference sequence). In DNA, the CDR3 is TGCAGCGCTAGTGACAGGGAGAACTATGGCTACACCTTC. As protein: CSASDRENYGYTF.

This clonotype came up a few times. The rearrangement links TRBV5-1 to TRBJ2-3; 11 bases map to TRBD2. Germline CDR1 reads SGHRS; CDR2 reads YFSETQ. The CDR3 contains 20 residues. Trimming took 0 bases from V and 3 from J; bases not matched to a gene: 15. The CDR3 DNA is TGCGCCAGCAGCTTGGCCGGGATCCTCCGACTAGCGGGACGAACAGATACGCAGTATTTT. It yields the protein CASSLAGILRLAGRTDTQYF.

The chain joins TRBV27 to TRBJ2-4; no reliable D call. The CDR3 consists of 13 residues. V lost 5 bases, J lost 2 bases, and 7 bases lay in between. Germline V gives CDR1 MNHEY, CDR2 SMNVEV (reference sequence). The DNA for the CDR3 is TGTGCCAGCAGTGAACGGTCCAAAAACATTCAGTACTTC. This sequence encodes CASSERSKNIQYF.

Here the CDR3 DNA reads TGTGCCAGCAGAGGGACCGGGACAGGGGACTCTGGGGCCAACGTCCTGACTTTC. Protein: CASRGTGTGDSGANVLTF. The rearrangement joins TRBV12-3 or TRBV12-4 to TRBJ2-6, with TRBD1 matching over 10 bases. The V gene end was trimmed by 6 bases and the J gene end by 0 bases; junction bases not matched to a gene: 8. This CDR3 spans 18 amino acids.

This clonotype was detected only a few times. The chain carries TRBV20-1 and TRBJ2-7; D gene uncertain. This CDR3 has 13 residues. Deletions cut 7 bases from V and 1 base from J, with 14 bases between. Germline CDR1 DFQATT, CDR2 SNEGSKA (reference sequence). This CDR3 reads CSVPGPPSYEQYF. The DNA for the CDR3 is TGCAGTGTCCCGGGCCCCCCTTCCTACGAGCAGTACTTC.

The chain recombines TRBV4-2 with TRBJ1-1; TRBD1 matches at 7 bases. The CDR3 is made up of 17 amino acids. Trimming at V came to 4 bases and at J to 1 base, leaving 12 bases not matched to a gene. Germline lookup yields CDR1 LGHNA and CDR2 YNFKEQ. CDR3: CASSPPPGDSQNTEAFF. The CDR3 DNA reads TGTGCCAGCAGCCCCCCTCCGGGGGACAGTCAGAACACTGAAGCTTTCTTT.

The chain couples TRBV20-1 to TRBJ2-5; D is undetermined. This CDR3 is built from 16 residues. Germline V lookup: CDR1 DFQATT, CDR2 SNEGSKA (reference sequence). Trimming shortened V by 0 bases and J by 3 bases, and 17 bases separated the two germline ends. CDR3 residues: CSARDARKTAEETQYF. CDR3 coding DNA: TGCAGTGCTAGAGATGCTCGGAAAACAGCCGAAGAGACCCAGTACTTC.

This clonotype appeared a few times. The rearrangement uses TRBV6-4 and TRBJ2-3; no reliable D call. With 4 bases removed from V and 3 bases from J, the gap between germline ends came to 11 bases. The CDR3 loop spans 14 amino acids. CDR1 is MRHNA, CDR2 SNTAGT, per germline. This CDR3 is CASSVASETDTQYF. CDR3 DNA sequence: TGTGCCAGCAGTGTTGCTAGTGAAACAGATACGCAGTATTTT.

The chain recombines TRBV7-2 with TRBJ2-5, with 9 bases identical to TRBD1. The CDR3 spans 14 residues. V lost 7 bases to trimming and J lost 7 bases; unmatched junction nucleotides: 10. Germline V lookup: CDR1 SGHTA, CDR2 FQGNSA. In DNA form, the CDR3 reads TGTGCCAGCACTCAGACAGGGGGGAAGGGGACCCAGTACTTC. It specifies CASTQTGGKGTQYF.